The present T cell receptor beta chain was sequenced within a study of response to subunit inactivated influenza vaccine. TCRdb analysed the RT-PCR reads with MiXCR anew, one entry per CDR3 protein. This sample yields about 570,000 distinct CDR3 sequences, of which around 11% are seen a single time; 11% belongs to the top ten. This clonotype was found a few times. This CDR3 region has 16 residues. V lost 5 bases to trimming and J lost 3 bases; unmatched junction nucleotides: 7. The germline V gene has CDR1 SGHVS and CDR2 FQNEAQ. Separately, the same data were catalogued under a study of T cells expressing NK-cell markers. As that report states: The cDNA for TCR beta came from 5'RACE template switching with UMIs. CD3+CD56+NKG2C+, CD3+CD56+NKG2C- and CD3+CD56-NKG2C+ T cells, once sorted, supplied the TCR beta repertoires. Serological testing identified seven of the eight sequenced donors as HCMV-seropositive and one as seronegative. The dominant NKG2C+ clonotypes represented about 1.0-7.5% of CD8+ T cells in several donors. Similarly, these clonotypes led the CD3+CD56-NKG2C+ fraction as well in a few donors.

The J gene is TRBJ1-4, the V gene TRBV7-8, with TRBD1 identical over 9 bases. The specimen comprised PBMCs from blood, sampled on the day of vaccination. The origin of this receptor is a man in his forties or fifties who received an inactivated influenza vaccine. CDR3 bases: TGTGCCAGCAGCAGGGACAGGGTGAACGCTAATGAAAAACTGTTTTTT. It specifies CASSRDRVNANEKLFF.